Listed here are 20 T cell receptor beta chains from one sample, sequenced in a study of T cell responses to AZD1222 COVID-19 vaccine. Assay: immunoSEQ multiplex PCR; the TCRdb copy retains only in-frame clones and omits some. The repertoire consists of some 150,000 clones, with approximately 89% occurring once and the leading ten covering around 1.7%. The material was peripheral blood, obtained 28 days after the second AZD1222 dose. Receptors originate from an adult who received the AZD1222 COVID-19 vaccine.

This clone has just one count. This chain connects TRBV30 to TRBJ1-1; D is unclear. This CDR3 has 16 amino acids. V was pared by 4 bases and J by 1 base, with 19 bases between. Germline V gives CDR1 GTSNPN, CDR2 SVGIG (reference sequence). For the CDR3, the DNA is TGTGCCTGGATCACCCCTCCAGCGTTCGGGAACACTGAAGCTTTCTTT. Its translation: CAWITPPAFGNTEAFF.

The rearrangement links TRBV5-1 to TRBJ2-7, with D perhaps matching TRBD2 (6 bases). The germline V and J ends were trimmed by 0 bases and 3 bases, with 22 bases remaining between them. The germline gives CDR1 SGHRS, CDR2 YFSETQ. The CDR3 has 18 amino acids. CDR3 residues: CASSLGLLARSQDYEQYF. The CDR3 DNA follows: TGCGCCAGCAGCTTGGGGTTACTAGCACGTTCCCAAGACTACGAGCAGTACTTC.

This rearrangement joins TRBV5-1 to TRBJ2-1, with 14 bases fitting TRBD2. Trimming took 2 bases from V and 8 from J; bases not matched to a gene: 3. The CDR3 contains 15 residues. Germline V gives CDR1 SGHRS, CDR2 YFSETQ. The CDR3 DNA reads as TGCGCCAGCAGCTTCGGGACTAGCGGGGGACATGAGCAGTTCTTC. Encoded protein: CASSFGTSGGHEQFF.

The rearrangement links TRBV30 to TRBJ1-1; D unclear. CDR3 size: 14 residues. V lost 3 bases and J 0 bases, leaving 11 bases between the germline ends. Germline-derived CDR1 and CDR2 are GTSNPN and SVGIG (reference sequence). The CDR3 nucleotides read TGTGCCTGGAGGCATAGCCTCATGAACACTGAAGCTTTCTTT. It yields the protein CAWRHSLMNTEAFF.

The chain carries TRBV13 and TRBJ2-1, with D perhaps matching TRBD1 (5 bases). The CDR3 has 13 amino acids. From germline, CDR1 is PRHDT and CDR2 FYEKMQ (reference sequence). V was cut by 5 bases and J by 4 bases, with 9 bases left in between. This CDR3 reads CASSKRGYNEQFF. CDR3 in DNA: TGTGCCAGCAGCAAAAGGGGATACAATGAGCAGTTCTTC.

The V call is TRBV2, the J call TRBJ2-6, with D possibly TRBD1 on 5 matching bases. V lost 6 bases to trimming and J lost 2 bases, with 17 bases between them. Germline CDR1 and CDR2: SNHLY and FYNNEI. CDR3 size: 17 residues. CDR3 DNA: TGTGCCAGCAGCGCCACTTCCAGGGCTCCTGGGGCCAACGTCCTGACTTTC. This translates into CASSATSRAPGANVLTF.

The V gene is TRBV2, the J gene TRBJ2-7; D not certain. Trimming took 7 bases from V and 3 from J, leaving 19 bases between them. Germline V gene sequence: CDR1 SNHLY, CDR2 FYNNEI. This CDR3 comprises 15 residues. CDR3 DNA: TGTGCCAGCAACCCCGGGCCCCACCCCGACTACGAGCAGTACTTC. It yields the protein CASNPGPHPDYEQYF.

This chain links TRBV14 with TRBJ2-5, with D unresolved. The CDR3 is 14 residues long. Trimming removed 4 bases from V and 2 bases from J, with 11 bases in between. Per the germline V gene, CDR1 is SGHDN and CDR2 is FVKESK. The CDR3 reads CASSPLSIQETQYF. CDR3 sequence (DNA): TGTGCCAGCAGCCCCTTGAGTATACAAGAGACCCAGTACTTC.

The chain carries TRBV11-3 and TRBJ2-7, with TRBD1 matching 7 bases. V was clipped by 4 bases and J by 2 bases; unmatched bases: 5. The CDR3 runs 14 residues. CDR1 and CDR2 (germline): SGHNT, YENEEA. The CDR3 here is CASSSLGQAYEQYF. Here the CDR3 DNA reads TGTGCCAGCAGCTCACTTGGACAGGCCTACGAGCAGTACTTC. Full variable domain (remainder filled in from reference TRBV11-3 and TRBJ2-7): EAGVVQSPRYKIIEKKQPVAFWCNPISGHNTLYWYLQNLGQGPELLIRYENEEAVDDSQLPKDRFSAERLKGVDSTLKIQPAELGDSAVYLCASSSLGQAYEQYFGPGTRLTVT.

Here the CDR3 reads CASSPLAGVLLNEQFF. CDR3 nucleotide sequence: TGTGCCAGCAGTCCACTAGCGGGAGTCCTCCTAAATGAGCAGTTCTTC. This chain joins TRBV2 and TRBJ2-1; 11 positions match TRBD2. Per germline, CDR1 SNHLY and CDR2 FYNNEI. The V and J ends lost 5 bases and 7 bases, in that order; junction bases with no gene match: 10. This CDR3 comprises 16 residues.

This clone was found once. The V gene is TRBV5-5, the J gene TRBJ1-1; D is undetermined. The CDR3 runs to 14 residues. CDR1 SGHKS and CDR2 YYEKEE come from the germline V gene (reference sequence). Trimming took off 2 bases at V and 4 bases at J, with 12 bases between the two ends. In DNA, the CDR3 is TGTGCCAGCAGCTTTGGGCGCGGCCGCACTGAAGCTTTCTTT. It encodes CASSFGRGRTEAFF.

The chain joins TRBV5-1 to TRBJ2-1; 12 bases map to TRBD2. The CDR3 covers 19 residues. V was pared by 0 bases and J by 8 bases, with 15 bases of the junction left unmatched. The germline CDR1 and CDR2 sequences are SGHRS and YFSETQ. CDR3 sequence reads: CASSLVRGGLAGGLDEQFF. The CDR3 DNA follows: TGCGCCAGCAGCTTGGTCAGAGGGGGGCTAGCGGGAGGGCTGGATGAGCAGTTCTTC.

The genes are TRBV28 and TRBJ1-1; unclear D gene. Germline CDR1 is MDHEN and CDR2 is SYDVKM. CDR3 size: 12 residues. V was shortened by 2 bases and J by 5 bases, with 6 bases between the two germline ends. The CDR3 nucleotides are TGTGCCAGCAGTTTAACGGGTACTGAAGCTTTCTTT. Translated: CASSLTGTEAFF.

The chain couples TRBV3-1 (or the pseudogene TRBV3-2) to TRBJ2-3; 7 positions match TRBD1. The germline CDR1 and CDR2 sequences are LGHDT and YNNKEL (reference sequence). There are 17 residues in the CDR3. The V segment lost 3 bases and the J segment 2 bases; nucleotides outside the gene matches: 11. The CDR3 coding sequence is TGTGCCAGCAGCCACATCGGGACAGCGAGTTACACAGATACGCAGTATTTT. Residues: CASSHIGTASYTDTQYF.

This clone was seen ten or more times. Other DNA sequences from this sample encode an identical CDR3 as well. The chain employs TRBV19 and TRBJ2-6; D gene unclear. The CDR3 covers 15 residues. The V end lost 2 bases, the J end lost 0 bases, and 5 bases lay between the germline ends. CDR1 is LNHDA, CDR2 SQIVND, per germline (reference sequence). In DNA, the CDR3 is TGTGCCAGTAGTATATCAGGCTCTGGGGCCAACGTCCTGACTTTC. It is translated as CASSISGSGANVLTF.

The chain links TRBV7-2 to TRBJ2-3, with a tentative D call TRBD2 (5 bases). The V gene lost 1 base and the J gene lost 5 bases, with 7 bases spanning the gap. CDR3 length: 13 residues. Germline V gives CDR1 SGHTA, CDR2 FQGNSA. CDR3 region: CASSLGRGDTQYF. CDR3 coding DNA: TGTGCCAGCAGCTTAGGCCGGGGAGATACGCAGTATTTT.

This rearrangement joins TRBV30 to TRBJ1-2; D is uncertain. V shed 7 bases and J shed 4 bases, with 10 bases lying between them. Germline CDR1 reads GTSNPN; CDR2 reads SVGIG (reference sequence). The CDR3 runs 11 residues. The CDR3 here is CALKRAYGYTF. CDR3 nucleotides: TGTGCCTTAAAAAGGGCCTATGGCTACACCTTC.

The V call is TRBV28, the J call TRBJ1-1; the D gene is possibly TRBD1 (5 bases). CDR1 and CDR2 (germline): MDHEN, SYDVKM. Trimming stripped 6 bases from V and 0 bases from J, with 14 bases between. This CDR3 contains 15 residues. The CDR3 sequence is CASSLRGAMNTEAFF. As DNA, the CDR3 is TGTGCCAGCAGCCTTCGTGGGGCCATGAACACTGAAGCTTTCTTT. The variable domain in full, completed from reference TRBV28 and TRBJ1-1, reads DVKVTQSSRYLVKRTGEKVFLECVQDMDHENMFWYRQDPGLGLRLIYFSYDVKMKEKGDIPEGYSVSREKKERFSLILESASTNQTSMYLCASSLRGAMNTEAFFGQGTRLTVV.

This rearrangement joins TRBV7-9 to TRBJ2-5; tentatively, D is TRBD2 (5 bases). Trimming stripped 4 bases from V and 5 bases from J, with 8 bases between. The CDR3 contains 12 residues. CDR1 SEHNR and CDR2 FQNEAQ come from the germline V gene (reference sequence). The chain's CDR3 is CASSYGGETQYF. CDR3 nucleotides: TGTGCCAGCAGCTACGGCGGGGAGACCCAGTACTTC.

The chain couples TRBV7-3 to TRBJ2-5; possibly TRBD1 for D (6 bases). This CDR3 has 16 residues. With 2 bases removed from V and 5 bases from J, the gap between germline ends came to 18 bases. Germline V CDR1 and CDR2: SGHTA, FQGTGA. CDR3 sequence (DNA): TGTGCCAGCAGCTTAGGGAACAGGGCCCCGCTGGAGACCCAGTACTTC. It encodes CASSLGNRAPLETQYF.